This TCR beta chain came from a study of response to subunit inactivated influenza vaccine. TCRdb re-derived calls from the RT-PCR reads in MiXCR, one entry per CDR3 protein. Among roughly 550,000 distinct CDR3 sequences listed, around 21% were seen once. Only one count was recorded for this clonotype. These data were also filed under a second study, of T cells expressing NK-cell markers. As that report states: The authors made TCR beta cDNA libraries by 5'RACE template switching. This switching added a universal primer site and UMIs. The study found these clonotypes also leading the CD3+CD56-NKG2C+ fraction in a handful of donors.

The specimen comprised CD4+ T cells sorted from PBMCs, sampled approximately 13 days after vaccination. This clonotype was obtained from a man in his fifties who received an inactivated influenza vaccine.

CDR3 nucleotides: TGTGCCAGCAGCTCTTCACCGAGGACTAGCGGGGAAATCACAGATACGCAGTATTTT. Translated: CASSSSPRTSGEITDTQYF. The chain is built from TRBV5-4 and TRBJ2-3; 12 nucleotides match TRBD2. Trimming removed 3 bases from V and 2 bases from J; junction bases left unmatched: 13. Germline V gene sequence: CDR1 SGHNT, CDR2 YYREEE (reference sequence). The CDR3 consists of 19 residues.